These 14 T cell receptor beta chains were sequenced from one sample in a study of cytomegalovirus exposure and HLA in healthy donors. The PCR contained 60 Vbeta and 13 Jbeta primers. TCRdb keeps only in-frame clones here, not all; method: immunoSEQ multiplex PCR. The table includes about 120,000 clones, around four fifths detected once. The sequenced sample was PBMCs. Receptors originate from a man aged 35-49 years in good health and CMV-seronegative.

The CDR3 protein is CASSYRSEREQFF. The CDR3 DNA is TGTGCCAGCAGTTACCGCAGCGAGAGGGAGCAGTTCTTC. The chain carries TRBV6-5 and TRBJ2-1; D is uncertain. V was cut by 2 bases and J by 10 bases, with 12 bases left in between. In germline, CDR1 is MNHEY, CDR2 SVGAGI. The length of the CDR3 is 13 residues.

The chain has TRBV6-5 and TRBJ2-4; possibly TRBD2 for D (5 bases). This CDR3 has 11 residues. V was clipped by 3 bases and J by 9 bases, with 6 bases between them. Germline CDR1 and CDR2: MNHEY and SVGAGI. The CDR3 DNA reads TGTGCCAGCAGTTATGCGGGCATTCAGTACTTC. Its protein product is CASSYAGIQYF.

The chain is built from TRBV28 and TRBJ1-5; TRBD1 matches 7 bases. V lost 6 bases to trimming and J lost 7 bases; unmatched junction nucleotides: 9. Germline values: CDR1 MDHEN, CDR2 SYDVKM. This CDR3 contains 14 residues. The CDR3 sequence: CASRRQGAGQPQHF. CDR3 nucleotide sequence: TGTGCCAGCAGACGACAGGGTGCTGGGCAGCCCCAGCATTTT.

The chain couples TRBV5-1 to TRBJ2-7, with 8 bases aligning to TRBD1. The trim removed 4 bases at V and 1 base at J, leaving 4 bases unmatched. Per germline, CDR1 SGHRS and CDR2 YFSETQ. CDR3 size: 14 residues. The CDR3 DNA is TGCGCCAGCAGCCTATGGGACAGGTCCTACGAGCAGTACTTC. The encoded protein is CASSLWDRSYEQYF.

This sequence joins TRBV5-5 and TRBJ2-1; the match to TRBD2 covers 15 bases. CDR1 and CDR2 (germline): SGHKS, YYEKEE (reference sequence). The CDR3 totals 18 residues. The V segment lost 4 bases and the J segment 5 bases; nucleotides outside the gene matches: 10. The CDR3 sequence: CASSPPGTSGGPNNEQFF. CDR3 sequence (DNA): TGTGCCAGCAGCCCTCCCGGGACTAGCGGGGGGCCAAACAATGAGCAGTTCTTC.

The CDR3 sequence: CAWSVLGLGLLPTGELFF. CDR3 sequence (DNA): TGTGCCTGGAGTGTACTAGGTCTGGGTTTACTTCCCACCGGGGAGCTGTTTTTT. The rearrangement uses TRBV30 and TRBJ2-2; D perhaps matches TRBD2 (5 bases). The CDR3 has 18 residues. Between the trimmed V and J ends, which lost 0 bases and 4 bases, there was a span of 21 bases. The germline gives CDR1 GTSNPN, CDR2 SVGIG (reference sequence).

The chain is built from TRBV5-1 and TRBJ2-5, with 9 bases aligning to TRBD1. The DNA end lines up better with TRBJ2-7; the J call may be wrong. This CDR3 is 14 amino acids long. Germline V gene sequence: CDR1 SGHRS, CDR2 YFSETQ. CDR3 protein: CASRTVGTGPEQYF. The CDR3 coding sequence is TGCGCCAGCAGAACCGTCGGGACAGGGCCCGAGCAGTACTTC.

This rearrangement joins TRBV5-5 to TRBJ1-1, with D perhaps TRBD1 (5 bases). The CDR3 contains 14 residues. The germline V gene encodes CDR1 SGHKS and CDR2 YYEKEE (reference sequence). Trimming stripped 2 bases from V and 2 bases from J, with 10 bases between. The CDR3 coding sequence is TGTGCCAGCAGCTTCTACAGGCAAAACACTGAAGCTTTCTTT. Its translation is CASSFYRQNTEAFF.

V is TRBV28 and J is TRBJ1-5; no definite D call. Germline V lookup: CDR1 MDHEN, CDR2 SYDVKM. Trimming cost V 6 bases and J 5 bases, with 8 bases left between them. CDR3 length: 12 amino acids. CDR3 in amino acids: CASSQVYQPQHF. The CDR3 DNA follows: TGTGCCAGCAGCCAGGTATATCAGCCCCAGCATTTT.

This clone was observed a single time. The chain couples TRBV11-3 to TRBJ2-1; 9 bases agree with TRBD1. V shed 4 bases, J shed 7 bases, and the junction held 14 bases outside the gene matches. This CDR3 is 17 amino acids long. Germline assignment: CDR1 SGHNT and CDR2 YENEEA. The CDR3 nucleotides read TGTGCCAGCAGCTCGTTTCCCGGGACAGGGAGTACGAATGAGCAGTTCTTC. Encoded protein: CASSSFPGTGSTNEQFF. The full variable domain, completed using reference TRBV11-3 and TRBJ2-1, is EAGVVQSPRYKIIEKKQPVAFWCNPISGHNTLYWYLQNLGQGPELLIRYENEEAVDDSQLPKDRFSAERLKGVDSTLKIQPAELGDSAVYLCASSSFPGTGSTNEQFFGPGTRLTVL.

The gene calls are TRBV5-6 and TRBJ1-1, with D maybe TRBD1 (6 bases). V was clipped by 3 bases and J by 0 bases, with 15 bases between them. The CDR3 contains 16 residues. CDR1 is SGHDT and CDR2 is YYEEEE in the germline V gene. The CDR3: CASSSTRQDLNTEAFF. The CDR3 DNA follows: TGTGCCAGCAGCTCTACCCGACAGGACCTGAACACTGAAGCTTTCTTT.

This sequence joins TRBV6-1 and TRBJ2-7; maybe TRBD2 (6 bases). Trimming shortened V by 5 bases and J by 5 bases, and 19 bases separated the two germline ends. Germline assignment: CDR1 MNHNS and CDR2 SASEGT. The CDR3 length is 15 residues. The CDR3 DNA reads as TGTGCCAGCAGTCACCCCGGGACTCCATCCCACGAGCAGTACTTC. It codes for CASSHPGTPSHEQYF.

The rearrangement links TRBV4-1 to TRBJ1-2; D is unresolved. The CDR3 length is 15 residues. V lost 4 bases, J lost 0 bases, and 12 bases lay in between. Germline CDR1 reads MGHRA; CDR2 reads YSYEKL. CDR3 sequence reads: CASSPGGLANYGYTF. DNA of the CDR3: TGCGCCAGCAGCCCCGGCGGTCTCGCTAACTATGGCTACACCTTC.

This clone was counted a single time. This chain joins TRBV7-2 and TRBJ1-5; D is uncertain. Trimming stripped 2 bases from V and 5 bases from J, with 16 bases between. The CDR3 has 16 residues. CDR1 and CDR2 (germline): SGHTA, FQGNSA. The CDR3 sequence: CASSLSFVGRDQPQHF. CDR3 coding DNA: TGTGCCAGCAGCTTATCGTTTGTAGGGAGGGATCAGCCCCAGCATTTT. Full variable domain (missing parts from reference TRBV7-2 and TRBJ1-5): GAGVSQSPSNKVTEKGKDVELRCDPISGHTALYWYRQSLGQGLEFLIYFQGNSAPDKSGLPSDRFSAERTGGSVSTLTIQRTQQEDSAVYLCASSLSFVGRDQPQHFGDGTRLSIL.